A single sample is the source of the 9 T cell receptor beta chains below, sequenced in a study of cytomegalovirus exposure and HLA in healthy donors. The table came from immunoSEQ multiplex PCR; TCRdb's copy has only in-frame clones and leaves some out. The sample consists of about 180,000 clones, about 85% of them appearing once. The specimen sequenced was PBMCs. The receptors stem from a man younger than 30 in good health and CMV-seropositive.

The CDR3 loop reads CASSDREGGGAYYEQYF. The CDR3 DNA reads TGTGCCAGCAGTGATCGGGAGGGCGGGGGGGCCTACTACGAGCAGTACTTC. V usage is TRBV6-1 and J usage is TRBJ2-7, with 9 nucleotides matching TRBD2. The ends lost 3 bases at V and 3 bases at J; junction bases unmatched: 12. CDR3 length: 17 amino acids. Germline V gene data show CDR1 as MNHNS and CDR2 as SASEGT.

The CDR3 DNA sequence: TGTGCCAGCTCCCCCGCCGGGACAGGGACTGAAGCTTTCTTT. The encoded protein is CASSPAGTGTEAFF. This sequence joins TRBV18 and TRBJ1-1; 9 nucleotides agree with TRBD1. Germline V gene sequence: CDR1 KGHSH, CDR2 LQKENI. The CDR3 sequence is 14 residues long. With V trimmed by 6 bases and J by 5 bases, 7 bases remained unmatched.

This clone was observed a handful of times. The V gene is TRBV5-1, the J gene TRBJ1-2; D is uncertain. V lost 0 bases and J lost 0, with 9 bases in between. The CDR3 is 15 amino acids. Germline-derived CDR1 and CDR2 are SGHRS and YFSETQ. The CDR3 loop is CASSLGSLANYGYTF. The DNA of the CDR3 is TGCGCCAGCAGCTTGGGCTCCTTAGCTAACTATGGCTACACCTTC.

CDR3 DNA: TGCGCCAGCAGCTTGACGTCCGTACTAGCGGGAGCGCTAGCAGAATTATCCTACGAGCAGTACTTC. Translating gives CASSLTSVLAGALAELSYEQYF. The chain links TRBV5-1 to TRBJ2-7; TRBD2 matches at 11 bases. V shed 1 base and J 1 base; nucleotides not matched to a gene: 22. CDR1 SGHRS and CDR2 YFSETQ come from the germline V gene. The CDR3 contains 22 residues.

The rearrangement links TRBV11-3 to TRBJ1-1; a possible D gene is TRBD1 (6 bases). Germline V gives CDR1 SGHNT, CDR2 YENEEA. The CDR3 is 14 residues long. V lost 3 bases to trimming and J lost 0 bases, with 8 bases between them. CDR3 sequence reads: CASSLQGLNTEAFF. The CDR3 region has the DNA TGTGCCAGCAGCTTGCAGGGGTTGAACACTGAAGCTTTCTTT.

The rearrangement links TRBV11-2 to TRBJ1-4, with D tentatively TRBD1 (5 bases). Germline V CDR1 and CDR2: SGHAT, FQNNGV. V lost 3 bases and J lost 4, with 12 bases in between. CDR3 length equals 15 residues. CDR3 nucleotide sequence: TGTGCCAGCAGCTTCGTGTCGGGGGGTAATGAAAAACTGTTTTTT. It specifies CASSFVSGGNEKLFF.

The J gene is TRBJ2-5, the V gene TRBV28; no firm D call. V lost 5 bases and J 4 bases, leaving 23 bases between the germline ends. Germline lookup yields CDR1 MDHEN and CDR2 SYDVKM. The CDR3 runs 17 residues. This CDR3 reads CASSPLGSRSPLETQYF. Here the CDR3 DNA reads TGTGCCAGCAGTCCCCTTGGGTCCCGGAGTCCTCTAGAGACCCAGTACTTC.

The CDR3 loop reads CASSYYAGVDAVSYEQYF. The DNA for the CDR3 is TGTGCCAGCAGTTATTACGCCGGGGTGGACGCGGTCTCCTACGAGCAGTACTTC. This chain links TRBV4-2 with TRBJ2-7; D might be TRBD2 (5 bases). The V gene lost 6 bases and the J gene lost 0 bases, with 24 bases spanning the gap. The CDR3 has 18 residues. CDR1 and CDR2 from the germline V gene are LGHNA and YNFKEQ.

This chain connects TRBV5-1 to TRBJ2-1; tentative D call: TRBD1 (5 bases). The V gene's germline CDR1 is SGHRS and CDR2 YFSETQ. V dropped 0 bases and J dropped 8 bases, with 12 bases sitting between them. This CDR3 region has 14 residues. CDR3 nucleotide sequence: TGCGCCAGCAGCTTGGGACAGATTGGAGATGAGCAGTTCTTC. It specifies CASSLGQIGDEQFF. Full variable domain (rest looked up from reference TRBV5-1 and TRBJ2-1): KAGVTQTPRYLIKTRGQQVTLSCSPISGHRSVSWYQQTPGQGLQFLFEYFSETQRNKGNFPGRFSGRQFSNSRSEMNVSTLELGDSALYLCASSLGQIGDEQFFGPGTRLTVL.